The source of this T cell receptor beta chain is a study of cytomegalovirus exposure and HLA in healthy donors. A multiplex PCR was run with 60 Vbeta primers and 13 Jbeta primers. Produced via immunoSEQ multiplex PCR; TCRdb's table is partial and in-frame only. Among some 170,000 clones listed, about 80% were seen once. In regard to this clone: This same CDR3 is encoded by further DNA sequences in the sample.

Trimming removed 0 bases from V and 8 bases from J, with 16 bases in between. The CDR3 totals 15 residues. Germline values: CDR1 SGHDN, CDR2 FVKESK. This TCR was sampled from a middle-aged man in good health and CMV-seropositive. The chain carries TRBV14 and TRBJ1-2; the D is unclear. The source material was PBMCs. In DNA form, the CDR3 reads TGTGCCAGCAGCCAAGATCGGCGAACAGTCTACGGCTACACCTTC. Its translation is CASSQDRRTVYGYTF.